Listed below are T cell receptor beta chains from one sample, sequenced in a study of blood T cell repertoires in COVID-19. Data came from immunoSEQ multiplex PCR; TCRdb stores just in-frame clones and leaves some out. The sample includes roughly 340,000 clones, around 86% seen only once; the top ten take more than 5%. Source material: peripheral blood. These receptors were taken from a woman aged 45-60 years with COVID-19, enrolled during active disease. Each CDR3 is given without its conserved first and last residue. Clone size appears in some rows only: once, few, many, or a class for an expanded clone.

>NA|TRBV5-5
ASSLNRNYPSGYT
>NA|TRBV5-1
ASSGGTGYGYT
>NA|TRBV19
ASSAYTSGSTDTQY
>NA|TRBV19
ASSTRNRGFTEAF
>NA|TRBV10-3
AISESRQVAGALYEQY
>NA|TRBV19
ASSSLPTSTDTQY
>NA|TRBV2
ASRELQETQY
>few|TRBV2
ASSDEVWQPQH
>once|TRBV18
ASSPGGVTEAF
>NA|TRBV9
ASSVAGVNTEAF
>NA|TRBV30
AWSPLAEAYEQY
>few|TRBV28
ASSPRSSSYNSPLH
>NA|TRBV19
ASSMQGGDQPQH
>NA|TRBV10-1
ALPPRTGGQETQY
>NA|TRBV18
ASSRTSQQETQY
>NA|TRBV30
AWTGQGRITNQPQH
>NA|TRBV30
AWTNLAGANVLT
>NA|TRBV6-5
ASKPPPGLPDEQY
>NA|TRBV5-1
ASTEEGFYGYT
>NA|TRBV25-1
ASSEPTRFSYNEQF
>NA|TRBV5-6
ASSLRLAGWETQY
>NA|TRBV6-5
ASSSRTVNTEAF
>NA|TRBV25-1
ASSELYNRANYGYT
>NA|TRBV7-8
ASSLGGVLRTEAF
>NA|TRBV7-2
ASSPSRPSYEQY
>NA|TRBV28
ASSLPGENTEAF
>NA|TRBV6-5
ASRDGRVPDTQY
>once|TRBV11-3
ASSARTGTDTQY
>NA|TRBV29-1
SVFYRRNGNEQF
>few|TRBV27
AIRGAREAGNEQF
>NA|TRBV6-2/TRBV6-3
ASSYSTQLAGFYEQY
>NA|TRBV19
ASNFQGPYNEQF
>once|TRBV14
ASSQDLLAGGPSYNEQF
>once|TRBV5-4
ASRDKNTGELF
>once|TRBV6-5
ASSYFSSGSSDTQY
>NA|TRBV2
ASRGRGTEQY
>once|TRBV19
ASAGKPNQPQH
>NA|TRBV7-6
ASSPRDSSYEQY
>NA|TRBV30
AWSVHSRNSPLH
>NA|TRBV29-1
SVAGPGGNSPLH
>NA|TRBV19
ASSIGANWPDTQY
>NA|TRBV24-1
ATSVGSGSSMNEQF